These 11 T cell receptor beta chains originate from one sample sequenced in a study of post-analysis software for immune sequencing data. Study results and limitations: With TRBV5-6, TRBV5-1 and TRBV20-1 included, a handful of TRBV segments were more frequent in patients than in controls.

cDNA libraries of TCR beta carried unique molecular identifiers. TCRdb redid the calling of the PCR reads with MiXCR, one entry per CDR3 protein. This table has hundreds of thousands of distinct CDR3 sequences, less than 35% appearing once. The antigens for these receptors are not known. The sequencing input was blood. Source of these receptors: a girl aged 10-17 years with multiple sclerosis.

V is TRBV6-2 or TRBV6-3 and J is TRBJ2-1, with 10 positions matching TRBD2. Trimming took 5 bases from V and 5 from J; bases not matched to a gene: 9. CDR1 MNHEY and CDR2 SVGEGT come from the germline V gene. CDR3 length: 16 amino acids. CDR3 protein: CASSQGRAGGDNEQFF. The CDR3 region has the DNA TGTGCCAGCAGTCAAGGACGAGCGGGAGGGGACAATGAGCAGTTCTTC.

The rearrangement joins TRBV11-2 to TRBJ2-4; D might be TRBD2 (6 bases). Germline V gene lookup returns CDR1 SGHAT and CDR2 FQNNGV. Trimming shortened V by 1 base and J by 6 bases, and 13 bases separated the two germline ends. This CDR3 region has 15 residues. This CDR3 reads CASSLGGKGRNIQYF. CDR3 DNA: TGTGCCAGCAGCTTAGGCGGGAAAGGGCGAAACATTCAGTACTTC. Full variable domain (remainder filled in from reference TRBV11-2 and TRBJ2-4): EAGVAQSPRYKIIEKRQSVAFWCNPISGHATLYWYQQILGQGPKLLIQFQNNGVVDDSQLPKDRFSAERLKGVDSTLKIQPAKLEDSAVYLCASSLGGKGRNIQYFGAGTRLSVL.

The chain recombines TRBV28 with TRBJ2-5; tentatively, D is TRBD1 (7 bases). V gave up 6 bases and J gave up 11 bases, with 19 bases separating them. CDR3 length: 13 amino acids. The germline CDR1 and CDR2 sequences are MDHEN and SYDVKM. This CDR3 is CASRTRGQAEQYF. CDR3 in DNA: TGTGCCAGCAGGACTAGAGGACAGGCGGAGCAGTACTTC.

This clonotype was observed a handful of times. V and J are TRBV11-2 and TRBJ2-7; tentative D call: TRBD2 (6 bases). The CDR3 has 12 residues. V lost 5 bases and J 5 bases, leaving 10 bases between the germline ends. Germline lookup yields CDR1 SGHAT and CDR2 FQNNGV. DNA of the CDR3: TGTGCCAGCAGCCCTGCGGGGAACGAGCAGTACTTC. Encoded protein: CASSPAGNEQYF.

The chain carries TRBV20-1 and TRBJ2-2; unclear D gene. CDR3 length: 14 amino acids. Deletions cut 2 bases from V and 7 bases from J, with 14 bases between. Germline assignment: CDR1 DFQATT and CDR2 SNEGSKA (reference sequence). For the CDR3, the DNA is TGCAGTGCTAGACCAGTCTCTTATCACGGGGAGCTGTTTTTT. It specifies CSARPVSYHGELFF.

The CDR3 nucleotides are TGCAGCGTTGAAGCCCCTAGCGAGACGTACCAAGAGACCCAGTACTTC. Translated, it gives CSVEAPSETYQETQYF. The chain carries TRBV29-1 and TRBJ2-5; tentatively, D is TRBD2 (6 bases). Germline assignment: CDR1 SQVTM and CDR2 ANQGSEA. V was pared by 1 base and J by 0 bases, with 15 bases between. This CDR3 has 16 amino acids.

This clonotype was detected a few times. The J gene is TRBJ2-1, the V gene TRBV5-1; TRBD2 aligns across 9 bases. Losses at the gene ends were 1 base for V and 4 bases for J; bases not matched to a gene: 3. Germline loops: CDR1 SGHRS, CDR2 YFSETQ. This CDR3 region has 15 residues. The chain's CDR3 is CASSLQRGDYNEQFF. CDR3 in DNA: TGCGCCAGCAGCTTGCAGCGGGGGGATTACAATGAGCAGTTCTTC. The full variable domain, with the rest looked up from reference TRBV5-1 and TRBJ2-1, is KAGVTQTPRYLIKTRGQQVTLSCSPISGHRSVSWYQQTPGQGLQFLFEYFSETQRNKGNFPGRFSGRQFSNSRSEMNVSTLELGDSALYLCASSLQRGDYNEQFFGPGTRLTVL.

CDR3 loop: CALKETQYF. The CDR3 DNA is TGTGCCCTCAAAGAGACCCAGTACTTC. The chain carries TRBV27 and TRBJ2-5; unclear D gene. Trimming stripped 11 bases from V and 3 bases from J, with 4 bases between. Germline lookup yields CDR1 MNHEY and CDR2 SMNVEV (reference sequence). The CDR3 consists of 9 residues.

This clonotype was found a few times. V usage is TRBV29-1 and J usage is TRBJ1-2; D is undetermined. Looked up from germline, CDR1 is SQVTM and CDR2 is ANQGSEA. CDR3 length: 12 residues. The germline V and J ends were trimmed by 6 bases and 6 bases, with 14 bases remaining between them. The CDR3 DNA reads as TGCAGCGTCCCGGAGGTGGGGAATGGCTACACCTTC. It translates to CSVPEVGNGYTF.

The J gene is TRBJ1-2, the V gene TRBV6-6; TRBD1 is a possible D gene (6 bases). Trimming shortened V by 3 bases and J by 8 bases, and 13 bases separated the two germline ends. The CDR3 length is 13 residues. From germline, CDR1 is MNHNY and CDR2 SVGAGI (reference sequence). The CDR3: CASSYYRARGYTF. DNA for the CDR3: TGTGCCAGCAGTTATTACAGGGCTAGGGGCTACACCTTC.

This clonotype was seen only a few times. The chain recombines TRBV18 with TRBJ2-3, with TRBD1 identical over 7 bases. CDR1 and CDR2 (germline): KGHSH, LQKENI. This CDR3 comprises 13 residues. V lost 4 bases, J lost 5 bases, and 3 bases stayed unmatched. The CDR3 DNA sequence: TGTGCCAGCTCACAGGGGGCTGAAGATACGCAGTATTTT. Protein sequence: CASSQGAEDTQYF.